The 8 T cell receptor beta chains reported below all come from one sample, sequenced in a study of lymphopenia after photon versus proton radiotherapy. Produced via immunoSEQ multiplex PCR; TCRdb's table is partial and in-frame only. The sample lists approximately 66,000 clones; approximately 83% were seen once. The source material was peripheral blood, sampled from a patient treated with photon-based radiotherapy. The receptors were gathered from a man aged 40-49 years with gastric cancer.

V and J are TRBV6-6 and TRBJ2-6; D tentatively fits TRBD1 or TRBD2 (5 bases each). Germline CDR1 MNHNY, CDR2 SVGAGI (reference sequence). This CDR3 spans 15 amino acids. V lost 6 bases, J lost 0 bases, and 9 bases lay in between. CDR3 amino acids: CASRLGVSGANVLTF. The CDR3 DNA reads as TGTGCCAGCAGGCTGGGGGTCTCTGGGGCCAACGTCCTGACTTTC.

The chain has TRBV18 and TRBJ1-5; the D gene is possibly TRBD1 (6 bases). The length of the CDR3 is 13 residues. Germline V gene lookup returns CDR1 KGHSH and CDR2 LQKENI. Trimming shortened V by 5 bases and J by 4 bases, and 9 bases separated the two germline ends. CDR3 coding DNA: TGTGCCAGCTCATCTACAGGGAATCAGCCCCAGCATTTT. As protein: CASSSTGNQPQHF. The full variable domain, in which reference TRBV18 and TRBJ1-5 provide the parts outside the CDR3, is NAGVMQNPRHLVRRRGQEARLRCSPMKGHSHVYWYRQLPEEGLKFMVYLQKENIIDESGMPKERFSAEFPKEGPSILRIQQVVRGDSAAYFCASSSTGNQPQHFGDGTRLSIL.

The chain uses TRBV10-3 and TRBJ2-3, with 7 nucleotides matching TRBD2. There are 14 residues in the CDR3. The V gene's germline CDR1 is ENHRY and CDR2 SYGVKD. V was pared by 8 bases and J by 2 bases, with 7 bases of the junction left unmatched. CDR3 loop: CAIAPRGTTDTQYF. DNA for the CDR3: TGTGCCATCGCCCCGCGGGGGACCACAGATACGCAGTATTTT.

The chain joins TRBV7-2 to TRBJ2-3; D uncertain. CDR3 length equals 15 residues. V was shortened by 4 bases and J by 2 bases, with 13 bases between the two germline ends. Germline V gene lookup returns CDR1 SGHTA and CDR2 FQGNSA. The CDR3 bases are TGTGCCAGCAGCTCTGCCGGTACTAACACAGATACGCAGTATTTT. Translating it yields CASSSAGTNTDTQYF.

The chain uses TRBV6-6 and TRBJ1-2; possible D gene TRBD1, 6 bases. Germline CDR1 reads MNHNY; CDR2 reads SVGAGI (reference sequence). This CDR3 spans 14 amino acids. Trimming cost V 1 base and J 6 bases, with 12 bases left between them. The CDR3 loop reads CASSYFPGADGYTF. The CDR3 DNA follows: TGTGCCAGCAGTTACTTCCCGGGGGCCGATGGCTACACCTTC.

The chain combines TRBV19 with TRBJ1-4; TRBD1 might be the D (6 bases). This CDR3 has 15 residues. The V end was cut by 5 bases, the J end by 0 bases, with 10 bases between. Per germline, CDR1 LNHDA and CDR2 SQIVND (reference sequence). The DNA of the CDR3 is TGTGCCAGTAGTCCCGGGACAACAACTAATGAAAAACTGTTTTTT. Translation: CASSPGTTTNEKLFF.

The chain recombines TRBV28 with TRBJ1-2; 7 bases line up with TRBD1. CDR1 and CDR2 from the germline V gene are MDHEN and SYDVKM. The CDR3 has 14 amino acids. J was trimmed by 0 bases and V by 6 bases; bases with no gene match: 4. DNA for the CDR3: TGTGCCAGCAGCGCGGGACAGACTAACTATGGCTACACCTTC. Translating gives CASSAGQTNYGYTF.

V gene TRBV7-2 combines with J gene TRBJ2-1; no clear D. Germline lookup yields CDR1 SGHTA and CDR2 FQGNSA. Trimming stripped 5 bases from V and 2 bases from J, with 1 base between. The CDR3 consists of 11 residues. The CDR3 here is CASSPYNEQFF. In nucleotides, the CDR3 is TGTGCCAGCAGCCCCTACAATGAGCAGTTCTTC.